This TCR beta chain was identified during a study of cytomegalovirus exposure and HLA in healthy donors. The PCR ran on 60 Vbeta and 13 Jbeta primers. The data were produced by immunoSEQ multiplex PCR, yet TCRdb's version contains in-frame clones alone and is incomplete. The repertoire table contains over 200,000 clones. The source of this sequence is a woman aged 30 to 39 in good health and CMV-seropositive. The specimen sequenced was PBMCs.

CDR3 nucleotide sequence: TGTGCCAGCAGCTTGGTTGGGGACAGCTCTGGAAACACCATATATTTT. Translation: CASSLVGDSSGNTIYF. V gene TRBV5-4 combines with J gene TRBJ1-3; TRBD1 matches 7 bases. V lost 0 bases to trimming and J lost 0 bases; unmatched junction nucleotides: 3. This CDR3 spans 16 amino acids. CDR1 is SGHNT and CDR2 is YYREEE in the germline V gene (reference sequence).